The 25 T cell receptor beta chains reported below all come from one sample, sequenced in a study of lymphopenia after photon versus proton radiotherapy. This table comes from immunoSEQ multiplex PCR, and its TCRdb copy is limited to in-frame clones, with some not included. The sample records 15,000 to 20,000 clones, just over 85% being singletons. The starting material was peripheral blood, obtained from a patient treated with proton-based radiotherapy. These receptors all come from a man between 65 and 85 years old with pancreatic cancer.

This clone occurred a few times. The chain recombines TRBV7-9 with TRBJ2-7; D is unresolved. Per germline, CDR1 SEHNR and CDR2 FQNEAQ (reference sequence). V was clipped by 2 bases and J by 2 bases, with 7 bases between them. This CDR3 has 13 amino acids. Here the CDR3 reads CASSLQQTYEQYF. CDR3 DNA: TGTGCCAGCAGCTTACAGCAGACCTACGAGCAGTACTTC.

The chain uses TRBV6-5 and TRBJ2-7; D gene uncertain. Germline CDR1 reads MNHEY; CDR2 reads SVGAGI. This CDR3 spans 14 amino acids. The V gene lost 6 bases and the J gene lost 2 bases, with 14 bases spanning the gap. CDR3: CASSPTGLTYEQYF. The CDR3 bases are TGTGCCAGCAGCCCTACCGGTCTCACCTACGAGCAGTACTTC.

V and J are TRBV5-1 and TRBJ1-1, with D possibly matching TRBD1 (5 bases). This CDR3 is 16 amino acids long. V lost 0 bases to trimming and J lost 0 bases, with 12 bases between them. From germline, CDR1 is SGHRS and CDR2 YFSETQ. CDR3: CASSLGHRDLNTEAFF. CDR3 nucleotide sequence: TGCGCCAGCAGCTTGGGACATCGGGACTTGAACACTGAAGCTTTCTTT.

The chain recombines TRBV18 with TRBJ2-2, with TRBD2 matching over 8 bases. The germline V gene encodes CDR1 KGHSH and CDR2 LQKENI. With V trimmed by 4 bases and J by 4 bases, 17 bases remained unmatched. This CDR3 region has 19 residues. The CDR3 reads CASSQRVRSGSRGTGELFF. The CDR3 bases are TGTGCCAGCTCACAACGGGTCCGAAGCGGGAGTCGTGGCACCGGGGAGCTGTTTTTT. The complete variable domain, with remaining parts taken from reference TRBV18 and TRBJ2-2, reads NAGVMQNPRHLVRRRGQEARLRCSPMKGHSHVYWYRQLPEEGLKFMVYLQKENIIDESGMPKERFSAEFPKEGPSILRIQQVVRGDSAAYFCASSQRVRSGSRGTGELFFGEGSRLTVL.

This clone was detected only once. The chain recombines TRBV11-2 with TRBJ2-7; a weak D match, TRBD1 (5 bases). The germline V gene has CDR1 SGHAT and CDR2 FQNNGV. The V and J ends lost 2 bases and 1 base respectively, with 9 bases between them. This CDR3 has 14 amino acids. Here the CDR3 DNA reads TGTGCCAGCAGCTTATGGCAGGGATCCTACGAGCAGTACTTC. Protein sequence: CASSLWQGSYEQYF. Supplemented by reference TRBV11-2 and TRBJ2-7, the full variable domain reads EAGVAQSPRYKIIEKRQSVAFWCNPISGHATLYWYQQILGQGPKLLIQFQNNGVVDDSQLPKDRFSAERLKGVDSTLKIQPAKLEDSAVYLCASSLWQGSYEQYFGPGTRLTVT.

The V call is TRBV27, the J call TRBJ2-3; 8 nucleotides align to TRBD2. The CDR3 spans 18 residues. In germline, CDR1 is MNHEY, CDR2 SMNVEV (reference sequence). V lost 2 bases to trimming and J lost 2 bases; unmatched junction nucleotides: 12. The CDR3 nucleotides read TGTGCCAGCAGTTTAGCCCTTAGTGAGCGGGGGATCACAGATACGCAGTATTTT. Translation gives CASSLALSERGITDTQYF.

V gene TRBV9 combines with J gene TRBJ1-1; TRBD1 matches at 7 bases. The CDR3 sequence is 14 residues long. The germline V gene has CDR1 SGDLS and CDR2 YYNGEE. The junction had 8 bases not matched to a gene; V was cut back by 3 bases and J by 6 bases. The CDR3 sequence is CASSAPGGGSEAFF. CDR3 coding DNA: TGTGCCAGCAGCGCCCCAGGGGGAGGCTCTGAAGCTTTCTTT.

This chain uses TRBV6-5 with TRBJ1-1, with TRBD1 matching over 7 bases. CDR3 length: 14 amino acids. The germline gives CDR1 MNHEY, CDR2 SVGAGI. Trimming at V came to 4 bases and at J to 6 bases, leaving 8 bases not matched to a gene. Here the CDR3 DNA reads TGTGCCAGCAGTTCAGGGGGTGGAATCGCTGAAGCTTTCTTT. Protein product: CASSSGGGIAEAFF.

In its sample, this clone was seen once. The chain employs TRBV30 and TRBJ1-4, with TRBD1 matching 7 bases. Germline lookup yields CDR1 GTSNPN and CDR2 SVGIG (reference sequence). CDR3 length equals 17 residues. The junction had 17 bases not matched to a gene; V was cut back by 2 bases and J by 8 bases. The DNA of the CDR3 is TGTGCCTGGAGTAAGGTTTTACTACAGGGGAGGTACGAAAAACTGTTTTTT. This encodes CAWSKVLLQGRYEKLFF.

The table lists this clone with a count of one. The chain carries TRBV19 and TRBJ2-5, with 9 bases matching TRBD2. The V gene's germline CDR1 is LNHDA and CDR2 SQIVND (reference sequence). Losses at the gene ends were 6 bases for V and 0 bases for J; bases not matched to a gene: 8. The CDR3 totals 16 residues. Here the CDR3 DNA reads TGTGCCAGTAGCCCGCCGACTAGCGGTTACCAAGAGACCCAGTACTTC. Translating it yields CASSPPTSGYQETQYF.

The gene calls are TRBV25-1 and TRBJ2-2, with 10 bases lining up with TRBD2. V lost 3 bases and J lost 6; bases outside the gene matches: 7. The CDR3 has 16 residues. CDR1 and CDR2 (germline): MGHDK, SYGVNS. The CDR3 sequence: CASSDPSGRPSGELFF. Here the CDR3 DNA reads TGTGCCAGCAGTGACCCTAGCGGGAGACCCTCCGGGGAGCTGTTTTTT.

The chain combines TRBV11-1 with TRBJ1-1; D is unclear. V was trimmed by 6 bases and J by 2 bases, leaving 13 bases between them. This CDR3 spans 14 amino acids. Germline V lookup: CDR1 SGHAT, CDR2 FQDESV (reference sequence). Here the CDR3 DNA reads TGTGCCAGCAGTTACCAGTCGATAAACACTGAAGCTTTCTTT. This sequence encodes CASSYQSINTEAFF.

The chain couples TRBV4-1 to TRBJ2-5; 11 nucleotides align to TRBD2. There are 14 residues in the CDR3. V was clipped by 3 bases and J by 5 bases; unmatched bases: 2. Germline lookup yields CDR1 MGHRA and CDR2 YSYEKL. In nucleotides, the CDR3 is TGCGCCAGCAGCCAGCCTAGCGGGAGGGAGACCCAGTACTTC. Protein: CASSQPSGRETQYF.

V and J are TRBV19 and TRBJ2-5, with 10 positions matching TRBD2. The CDR3 is made up of 16 amino acids. V lost 2 bases, J lost 2 bases, and 5 bases stayed unmatched. Germline CDR1 LNHDA, CDR2 SQIVND (reference sequence). The CDR3 sequence is CASSISSGRVQETQYF. In nucleotides, the CDR3 is TGTGCCAGTAGTATATCGAGCGGGAGGGTTCAAGAGACCCAGTACTTC.

This clone was seen only once. The V call is TRBV12-5, the J call TRBJ2-5; D unclear. The CDR3 covers 13 residues. V shed 0 bases and J shed 2 bases, with 4 bases lying between them. Germline V gene lookup returns CDR1 LGHNT and CDR2 FRNRAP. The chain's CDR3 is CASGLVVQETQYF. CDR3 nucleotides: TGTGCTAGTGGTTTGGTAGTACAAGAGACCCAGTACTTC.

The chain carries TRBV30 and TRBJ1-4, with D uncertain. This CDR3 comprises 15 residues. Germline-derived CDR1 and CDR2 are GTSNPN and SVGIG (reference sequence). V lost 1 base to trimming and J lost 5 bases, with 14 bases between them. The CDR3, as DNA: TGTGCCTGGAGTGAACGGAGCGGTGTAAATGAAAAACTGTTTTTT. It yields the protein CAWSERSGVNEKLFF.

The gene calls are TRBV9 and TRBJ1-1; tentative D call: TRBD1 (5 bases). The germline V and J ends were trimmed by 5 bases and 6 bases, with 14 bases remaining between them. Looked up from germline, CDR1 is SGDLS and CDR2 is YYNGEE. This CDR3 is built from 13 residues. The CDR3 bases are TGTGCCAGCAGTAATTCAGGGAAGTCTGAAGCTTTCTTT. Translation gives CASSNSGKSEAFF.

The V gene is TRBV5-3, the J gene TRBJ2-7; 9 bases are a match to TRBD1. TRBV5-3 counts as an open reading frame of uncertain function. With V trimmed by 8 bases and J by 3 bases, 9 bases remained unmatched. CDR3 length: 14 amino acids. The CDR3 DNA reads as TGTGCCAGCACGGGACAGGGCATATACTACGAGCAGTACTTC. This sequence encodes CASTGQGIYYEQYF.

The CDR3 region has the DNA TGCGCCAGCAGCTTTACAAGTACAGGGATAGTGAACACTGAAGCTTTCTTT. Its protein is CASSFTSTGIVNTEAFF. The genes are TRBV5-1 and TRBJ1-1, with D perhaps matching TRBD1 (6 bases). CDR1 and CDR2 from the germline V gene are SGHRS and YFSETQ. This CDR3 is 17 amino acids long. The germline V and J ends were trimmed by 2 bases and 0 bases, with 17 bases remaining between them. The full variable domain, in which reference TRBV5-1 and TRBJ1-1 provide the parts outside the CDR3, is KAGVTQTPRYLIKTRGQQVTLSCSPISGHRSVSWYQQTPGQGLQFLFEYFSETQRNKGNFPGRFSGRQFSNSRSEMNVSTLELGDSALYLCASSFTSTGIVNTEAFFGQGTRLTVV.

The J gene is TRBJ2-3, the V gene TRBV27, with TRBD2 identical over 13 bases. Losses at the gene ends were 3 bases for V and 1 base for J; bases not matched to a gene: 7. This CDR3 is 18 amino acids long. Germline assignment: CDR1 MNHEY and CDR2 SMNVEV (reference sequence). CDR3 bases: TGTGCCAGCAGTTTGGGGGGACTAGCGGGGCGTCGCACAGATACGCAGTATTTT. Its protein product is CASSLGGLAGRRTDTQYF.

This clone was counted once. The chain employs TRBV5-8 and TRBJ1-2; D unclear. There are 13 residues in the CDR3. V was shortened by 1 base and J by 7 bases, with 11 bases between the two germline ends. Per the germline V gene, CDR1 is SGHTS and CDR2 is YDEGEE. As DNA, the CDR3 is TGTGCCAGCAGCTTGAGGGTTATGGGTGGCTACACCTTC. It specifies CASSLRVMGGYTF.

This chain links TRBV7-8 with TRBJ1-5; perhaps TRBD1 as D (6 bases). CDR3 length: 17 residues. CDR1 is SGHVS, CDR2 FQNEAQ, per germline. The V end was cut by 5 bases, the J end by 2 bases, with 19 bases between. CDR3 sequence: CASSPHRVLVGNQPQHF. CDR3 sequence (DNA): TGTGCCAGCAGCCCCCACAGGGTACTCGTTGGCAATCAGCCCCAGCATTTT.

The rearrangement uses TRBV18 and TRBJ2-4, with TRBD1 as a possible D gene (6 bases). With 3 bases removed from V and 0 bases from J, the gap between germline ends came to 18 bases. This CDR3 has 18 residues. Germline V gene lookup returns CDR1 KGHSH and CDR2 LQKENI. The chain's CDR3 is CASSPPQGRAVAKNIQYF. The CDR3 region has the DNA TGTGCCAGCTCACCCCCGCAGGGGCGGGCGGTAGCCAAAAACATTCAGTACTTC.

This rearrangement joins TRBV19 to TRBJ2-6; D might be TRBD1 or TRBD2, each matching 5 bases. Trimming shortened V by 6 bases and J by 0 bases, and 18 bases separated the two germline ends. The CDR3 is 18 amino acids. Per the germline V gene, CDR1 is LNHDA and CDR2 is SQIVND (reference sequence). The CDR3 region is CASSLTGTASSGANVLTF. The CDR3 DNA follows: TGTGCCAGTAGCCTGACCGGGACGGCTAGCTCTGGGGCCAACGTCCTGACTTTC.

V and J are TRBV27 and TRBJ1-1; D is possibly TRBD1 (5 bases). CDR3 length: 15 amino acids. Trimming took off 4 bases at V and 0 bases at J, with 12 bases between the two ends. Germline values: CDR1 MNHEY, CDR2 SMNVEV (reference sequence). The CDR3 nucleotides read TGTGCCAGCAGTTCGGGGGGTAGCGTGAACACTGAAGCTTTCTTT. Translating it yields CASSSGGSVNTEAFF.